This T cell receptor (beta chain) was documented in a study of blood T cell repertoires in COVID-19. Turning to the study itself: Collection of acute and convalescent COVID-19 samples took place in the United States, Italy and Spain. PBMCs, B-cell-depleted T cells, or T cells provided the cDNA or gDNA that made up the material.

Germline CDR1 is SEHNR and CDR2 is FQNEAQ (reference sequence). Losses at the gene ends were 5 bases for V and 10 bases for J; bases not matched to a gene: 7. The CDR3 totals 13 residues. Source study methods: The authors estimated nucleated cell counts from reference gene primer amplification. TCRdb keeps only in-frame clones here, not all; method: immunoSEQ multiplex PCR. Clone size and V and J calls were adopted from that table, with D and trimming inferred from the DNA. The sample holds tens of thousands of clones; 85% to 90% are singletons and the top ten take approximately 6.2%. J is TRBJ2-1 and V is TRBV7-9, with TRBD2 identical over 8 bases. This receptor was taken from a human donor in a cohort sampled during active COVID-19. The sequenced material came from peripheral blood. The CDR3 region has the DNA TGTGCCAGCAGCCCAGCGGGGGAGGGCGAGCAGTTCTTC. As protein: CASSPAGEGEQFF.